The TCR beta chain under discussion was sequenced for a study of T-cell memory formation after mild COVID-19. Study-wide points: Among contracting clones, CD4+ were mainly CM/EM and CD8+ enriched in EMRA. Pre-infection memory harbored some responding clones, suggesting cross-reactive memory joined.

Trimming pared 4 bases from V and 4 bases from J, leaving 16 bases between. The CDR3 covers 15 residues. Germline V gives CDR1 LNHDA, CDR2 SQIVND (reference sequence). One entry per CDR3 protein, called by TCRdb with MiXCR from the 5' RACE reads. The sample consists of hundreds of thousands of distinct CDR3 sequences, approximately 19% of them appearing once. On this clonotype: Its target is unknown.

Input material: PBMCs or a T cell subset sorted from them (not recorded which). The receptor comes from a man aged 18 to 35 who had mild COVID-19 (a few samples of this study predate the infection). Cell type and time point are not known. The rearrangement links TRBV19 to TRBJ1-2; D remains ambiguous. DNA of the CDR3: TGTGCCAGTAGTACCACCACCTACGGAAGCTATGGCTACACCTTC. Translating it yields CASSTTTYGSYGYTF.